This T cell receptor beta chain was captured in a study of PD-1 and CTLA-4 blockade in melanoma. Method: immunoSEQ multiplex PCR; TCRdb's copy keeps in-frame clones and lacks some. Of around 31,000 clones listed, 75% to 95% were seen once; the top ten hold approximately 8%. The CDR3 consists of 17 residues. Germline CDR1 reads SGHDT; CDR2 reads YYEEEE. Trimming shortened V by 1 base and J by 3 bases, and 20 bases separated the two germline ends. The chain combines TRBV5-6 with TRBJ2-7; D possibly corresponds to TRBD2 (6 bases). The sample here was CD8+ T cells from peripheral blood, taken from a patient given anti-PD-1 treatment. This TCR was recovered from a human donor with melanoma. The DNA of the CDR3 is TGTGCCAGCAGCTTGAGGGACGGGGAGGCTTCAGGCTACGAGCAGTACTTC. This codes for CASSLRDGEASGYEQYF.